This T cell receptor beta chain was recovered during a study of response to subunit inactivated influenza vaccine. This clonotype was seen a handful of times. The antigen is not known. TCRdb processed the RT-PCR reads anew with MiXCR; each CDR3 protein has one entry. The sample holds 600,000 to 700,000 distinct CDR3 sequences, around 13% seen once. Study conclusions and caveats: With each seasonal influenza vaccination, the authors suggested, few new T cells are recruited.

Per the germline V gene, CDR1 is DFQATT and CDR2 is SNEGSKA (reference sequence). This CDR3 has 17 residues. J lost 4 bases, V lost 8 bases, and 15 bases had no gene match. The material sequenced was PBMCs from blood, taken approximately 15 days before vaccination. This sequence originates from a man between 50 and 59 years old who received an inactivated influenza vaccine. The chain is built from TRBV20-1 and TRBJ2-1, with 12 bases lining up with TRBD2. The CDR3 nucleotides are TGCAGTCCTACTAGCGGGGGGCATCTGTCCCTATACAATGAGCAGTTCTTC. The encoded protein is CSPTSGGHLSLYNEQFF.